A single sample gave rise to the 14 T cell receptor beta chains below, sequenced in a study of beta chain features in type 1 diabetes (dated 2018 in TCRdb). To prepare the library, the immunoSEQ multiplex PCR assay was applied. The entire amount of isolated RNA was reverse transcribed using the High Capacity cDNA Reverse Transcription Kit, so the sequenced TCRB transcripts were expressed ones. Sourced from immuneACCESS, this table was stored by TCRdb with only in-frame sequences that have V and J called. A share of the clones is absent; for the studies checked, an unresolved V gene accounts for under half, and the remainder has no known explanation. Counted in this sample were about 150,000 clones; about 9% of them appeared once. In total, the top ten clones hold roughly 0.7% of the sample. Their antigens remain unidentified. Overall results and qualifications from the work: A moderate but significant shortening of TCRB CDR3 length was observed in type 1 diabetes patients in all four CD4+ subsets.

The sequencing input was central memory CD4+ T cells from blood. All receptors come from a woman between 25 and 40 years old with type 1 diabetes.

This sequence joins TRBV6-6 and TRBJ2-1, with a weak D call TRBD2 (5 bases). Trimming cost V 8 bases and J 8 bases, with 10 bases left between them. From germline, CDR1 is MNHNY and CDR2 SVGAGI (reference sequence). This CDR3 spans 11 amino acids. DNA for the CDR3: TGTGCCAGCGGGAGAATGGATGAGCAGTTCTTC. Protein sequence: CASGRMDEQFF.

This clone was seen a few times. The rearrangement joins TRBV4-2 to TRBJ2-7; 8 bases fit TRBD2. The CDR3 extends over 16 amino acids. V dropped 0 bases and J dropped 2; count of bases not matched to a gene: 6. Germline V gene lookup returns CDR1 LGHNA and CDR2 YNFKEQ. This CDR3 reads CASSQDLASGPYEQYF. Written as DNA, the CDR3 is TGTGCCAGCAGCCAAGACCTCGCTAGCGGGCCCTACGAGCAGTACTTC.

This clone showed up just a few times. This chain links TRBV11-2 with TRBJ2-1; D not resolved. Germline assignment: CDR1 SGHAT and CDR2 FQNNGV. CDR3 length equals 14 residues. V was pared by 5 bases and J by 3 bases, with 11 bases between. CDR3 protein: CASSPRRLYNEQFF. The CDR3 DNA sequence: TGTGCCAGCAGCCCGAGAAGACTCTACAATGAGCAGTTCTTC.

This clone was observed a few times. This chain links TRBV9 with TRBJ2-1; D is undetermined. The length of the CDR3 is 15 residues. CDR1 and CDR2 (germline): SGDLS, YYNGEE. The germline V and J ends were trimmed by 0 bases and 0 bases, with 7 bases remaining between them. The CDR3 DNA is TGTGCCAGCAGCGTAGACAGTCACTCCTACAATGAGCAGTTCTTC. Protein product: CASSVDSHSYNEQFF. Looking up the rest from reference TRBV9 and TRBJ2-1 gives the full variable domain: DSGVTQTPKHLITATGQRVTLRCSPRSGDLSVYWYQQSLDQGLQFLIQYYNGEERAKGNILERFSAQQFPDLHSELNLSSLELGDSALYFCASSVDSHSYNEQFFGPGTRLTVL.

This clone was detected a few times. The gene calls are TRBV7-2 and TRBJ2-3; 10 bases align to TRBD2. The length of the CDR3 is 15 residues. The trim removed 1 base at V and 3 bases at J, leaving 1 base unmatched. Germline values: CDR1 SGHTA, CDR2 FQGNSA. CDR3 protein: CASSLGAGGTDTQYF. CDR3 DNA sequence: TGTGCCAGCAGCTTAGGAGCGGGAGGGACAGATACGCAGTATTTT. Full variable domain (rest looked up from reference TRBV7-2 and TRBJ2-3): GAGVSQSPSNKVTEKGKDVELRCDPISGHTALYWYRQSLGQGLEFLIYFQGNSAPDKSGLPSDRFSAERTGGSVSTLTIQRTQQEDSAVYLCASSLGAGGTDTQYFGPGTRLTVL.

This clone has just a few counts. The rearrangement uses TRBV10-3 and TRBJ2-5; 8 bases fit TRBD1. The length of the CDR3 is 15 residues. The ends lost 6 bases at V and 2 bases at J; junction bases unmatched: 8. Germline CDR1 ENHRY, CDR2 SYGVKD. The CDR3 reads CAIREDREGQETQYF. For the CDR3, the DNA is TGTGCCATCAGGGAGGACAGGGAAGGTCAAGAGACCCAGTACTTC.

This clone was detected a few times. This chain uses TRBV14 with TRBJ2-7, with TRBD2 as a possible D gene (6 bases). Germline-derived CDR1 and CDR2 are SGHDN and FVKESK. The CDR3 consists of 14 residues. Between the trimmed V and J ends, which lost 4 bases and 2 bases, there was a span of 12 bases. The CDR3: CASSPSLAPYEQYF. The CDR3 nucleotides are TGTGCCAGCAGCCCATCACTAGCCCCCTACGAGCAGTACTTC.

This clone was seen a handful of times. The chain has TRBV30 and TRBJ2-7; no clear D gene. This CDR3 spans 13 amino acids. The V end lost 3 bases, the J end lost 2 bases, and 11 bases lay between the germline ends. CDR1 and CDR2 from the germline V gene are GTSNPN and SVGIG (reference sequence). The CDR3 reads CAWRPTVAYEQYF. In DNA form, the CDR3 reads TGTGCCTGGAGACCTACGGTGGCCTACGAGCAGTACTTC.

The chain carries TRBV18 and TRBJ2-1; 14 positions agree with TRBD2. This CDR3 spans 16 amino acids. The junction had 4 bases not matched to a gene; V was cut back by 0 bases and J by 9 bases. The germline CDR1 and CDR2 sequences are KGHSH and LQKENI. CDR3 sequence (DNA): TGTGCCAGCTCACCACCGGGACTAGCGGGAGTTAGTGAGCAGTTCTTC. It translates to CASSPPGLAGVSEQFF.

This rearrangement joins TRBV11-2 to TRBJ2-7; 12 bases align to TRBD2. CDR1 is SGHAT and CDR2 is FQNNGV in the germline V gene. There are 14 residues in the CDR3. V lost 7 bases, J lost 6 bases, and 7 bases stayed unmatched. Here the CDR3 reads CASNGLAGRGEQYF. The CDR3, as DNA: TGTGCCAGCAACGGACTAGCGGGAAGGGGCGAGCAGTACTTC.

The chain joins TRBV13 to TRBJ2-1; TRBD2 matches 7 bases. Per the germline V gene, CDR1 is PRHDT and CDR2 is FYEKMQ (reference sequence). The ends lost 6 bases at V and 3 bases at J; junction bases unmatched: 8. The CDR3 contains 15 residues. CDR3 nucleotide sequence: TGTGCCAGCAGTACAGCGGGGCCGGGCTACAATGAGCAGTTCTTC. This translates into CASSTAGPGYNEQFF.

This clone was counted between two and nine times. The chain has TRBV29-1 and TRBJ1-4; TRBD1 is a possible D gene (6 bases). This CDR3 has 12 amino acids. Germline V gene lookup returns CDR1 SQVTM and CDR2 ANQGSEA. The V and J ends lost 4 bases and 5 bases respectively, with 8 bases between them. The CDR3 DNA follows: TGCAGCGTTGTTCAGGGGAATGAAAAACTGTTTTTT. This gives the protein CSVVQGNEKLFF.

This clone was seen a few times. CDR3 protein: CAWSQGQVGNQPQHF. CDR3 DNA: TGTGCCTGGAGTCAAGGACAGGTGGGGAATCAGCCCCAGCATTTT. V and J are TRBV30 and TRBJ1-5, with TRBD1 identical over 7 bases. CDR3 length equals 15 residues. V was clipped by 2 bases and J by 4 bases; unmatched bases: 8. From germline, CDR1 is GTSNPN and CDR2 SVGIG (reference sequence). The full variable domain, with the rest looked up from reference TRBV30 and TRBJ1-5, is SQTIHQWPATLVQPVGSPLSLECTVEGTSNPNLYWYRQAAGRGLQLLFYSVGIGQISSEVPQNLSASRPQDRQFILSSKKLLLSDSGFYLCAWSQGQVGNQPQHFGDGTRLSIL.

The gene calls are TRBV5-1 and TRBJ1-1; TRBD1 agrees at 7 bases. The trim removed 0 bases at V and 6 bases at J, leaving 5 bases unmatched. Germline CDR1 is SGHRS and CDR2 is YFSETQ. The CDR3 sequence is 14 residues long. The CDR3 DNA sequence: TGCGCCAGCAGCTTGGACAGGGGCTTACCTGAAGCTTTCTTT. Its translation: CASSLDRGLPEAFF.